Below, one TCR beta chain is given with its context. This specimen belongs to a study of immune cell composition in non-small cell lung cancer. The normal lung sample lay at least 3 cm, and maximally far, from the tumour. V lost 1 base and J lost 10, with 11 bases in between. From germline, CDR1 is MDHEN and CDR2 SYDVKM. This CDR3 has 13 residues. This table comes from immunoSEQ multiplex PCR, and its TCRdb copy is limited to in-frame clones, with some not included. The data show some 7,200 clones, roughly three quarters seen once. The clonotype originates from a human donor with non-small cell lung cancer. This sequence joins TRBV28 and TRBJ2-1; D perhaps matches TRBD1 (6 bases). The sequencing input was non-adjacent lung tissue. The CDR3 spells CASSLLSGQEQFF. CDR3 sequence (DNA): TGTGCCAGCAGTTTATTGAGTGGACAGGAGCAGTTCTTC.